The clone carrying this T cell receptor beta chain appeared a few times. Its antigen is undetermined. This sample is part of a study of T cell repertoires in cytomegalovirus infection. As for the study in general: A matching HLA type, together with CMV infection, was signaled by public TCR beta signatures. Regarding the study as a whole: In two of eight donors, the top clonotype was HLA-C-restricted CMV-specific.

Each CDR3 protein gets one entry after TCRdb re-called the reads with MiXCR. Seen here are approximately 700,000 distinct CDR3 sequences, approximately 40% observed once, and the top ten hold 2.8%. This CDR3 has 17 residues. V dropped 5 bases and J dropped 8 bases, with 24 bases sitting between them. Germline lookup yields CDR1 MNHNS and CDR2 SASEGT. This clonotype was sampled from a human donor in good health (CMV status not recorded). Some clones in this sample may be carry-over from other donors' samples. V gene TRBV6-1 combines with J gene TRBJ1-4, with D tentatively TRBD1 (5 bases). Material: PBMCs. The CDR3 here is CASSYRGAPRNTEKLFF. The CDR3 nucleotides are TGTGCCAGCAGTTACCGCGGGGCCCCCCGTAACACGGAAAAACTGTTTTTT.